The next 28 T cell receptor beta chains were all read from a single sample in a study of cytomegalovirus exposure and HLA in healthy donors. Researchers ran the PCR with 60 Vbeta and 13 Jbeta primers. The method was immunoSEQ multiplex PCR; TCRdb's version includes in-frame clones alone and lacks a portion of them. The table records about 170,000 clones, more than 70% of them present only once. Sequenced sample: PBMCs. These receptors all stem from a woman in her forties or fifties in good health and CMV-seropositive.

The chain employs TRBV7-2 and TRBJ2-1; 7 positions match TRBD2. From germline, CDR1 is SGHTA and CDR2 FQGNSA. V lost 3 bases to trimming and J lost 4 bases; unmatched junction nucleotides: 6. The CDR3 is made up of 15 amino acids. CDR3 nucleotides: TGTGCCAGCAGCTTTGGACTAGAGACTTACAATGAGCAGTTCTTC. It is translated as CASSFGLETYNEQFF.

This clone has more than one count but fewer than ten. The rearrangement uses TRBV19 and TRBJ1-4; D possibly corresponds to TRBD1 (6 bases). Germline CDR1 reads LNHDA; CDR2 reads SQIVND (reference sequence). The CDR3 has 14 residues. The V end was cut by 5 bases, the J end by 8 bases, with 15 bases between. CDR3 coding DNA: TGTGCCAGTAGTGAGCAGGGGTCCGGAGAAAAACTGTTTTTT. Protein: CASSEQGSGEKLFF.

V gene TRBV11-3 combines with J gene TRBJ2-1; TRBD2 matches 7 bases. The CDR3 extends over 13 amino acids. Germline V gene lookup returns CDR1 SGHNT and CDR2 YENEEA. V shed 5 bases and J 9 bases; nucleotides not matched to a gene: 7. CDR3 DNA sequence: TGTGCCAGCAGCGGATCTCGCGGGGGTGAGCAGTTCTTC. Residues: CASSGSRGGEQFF.

The chain carries TRBV7-2 and TRBJ2-3; TRBD1 aligns across 8 bases. The CDR3 has 14 amino acids. J gave up 1 base and V 3 bases, and 0 bases lay outside the gene matches. Germline V gives CDR1 SGHTA, CDR2 FQGNSA. The chain's CDR3 is CASSLDRGTDTQYF. In DNA form, the CDR3 reads TGTGCCAGCAGCTTGGACAGGGGCACAGATACGCAGTATTTT.

V usage is TRBV28 and J usage is TRBJ2-7; 10 bases line up with TRBD1. The CDR3 spans 15 residues. Germline CDR1 MDHEN, CDR2 SYDVKM. Losses at the gene ends were 1 base for V and 3 bases for J; bases not matched to a gene: 3. The CDR3 loop reads CASSLSGQGLYEQYF. CDR3 bases: TGTGCCAGCAGTTTATCGGGACAGGGGCTCTACGAGCAGTACTTC.

The chain carries TRBV6-5 and TRBJ1-2; D is uncertain. Germline lookup yields CDR1 MNHEY and CDR2 SVGAGI. The CDR3 extends over 12 amino acids. Trimming took 2 bases from V and 3 from J, leaving 4 bases between them. CDR3 residues: CASSYADYGYTF. CDR3 DNA: TGTGCCAGCAGTTACGCGGACTATGGCTACACCTTC.

DNA of the CDR3: TGTGCCAGCAGCTGGGGGGGGGACAGCACAGATACGCAGTATTTT. It encodes CASSWGGDSTDTQYF. The chain links TRBV5-5 to TRBJ2-3, with TRBD2 identical over 7 bases. The trim removed 3 bases at V and 0 bases at J, leaving 4 bases unmatched. The CDR3 is 15 amino acids. Germline V gene data show CDR1 as SGHKS and CDR2 as YYEKEE (reference sequence).

V is TRBV23-1 and J is TRBJ2-7; D is unclear. TRBV23-1 is known as an ORF, though its function is uncertain. Trimming cost V 7 bases and J 1 base, with 11 bases left between them. The CDR3 length is 13 residues. The CDR3 nucleotides are TGCGCCAGCAAAGAGGAGCGATCCTACGAGCAGTACTTC. As protein: CASKEERSYEQYF.

The rearrangement uses TRBV19 and TRBJ1-5; 7 bases fit TRBD1. The germline V gene has CDR1 LNHDA and CDR2 SQIVND (reference sequence). The CDR3 covers 15 residues. J gave up 3 bases and V 6 bases, and 8 bases lay outside the gene matches. CDR3 DNA: TGTGCCAGTAGCCCGGGACAGTACTACAATCAGCCCCAGCATTTT. Translating it yields CASSPGQYYNQPQHF. Based on the CDR3 plus reference TRBV19 and TRBJ1-5, the full variable domain is DGGITQSPKYLFRKEGQNVTLSCEQNLNHDAMYWYRQDPGQGLRLIYYSQIVNDFQKGDIAEGYSVSREKKESFPLTVTSAQKNPTAFYLCASSPGQYYNQPQHFGDGTRLSIL.

The gene calls are TRBV6-6 and TRBJ2-7, with a tentative D call TRBD1 (6 bases). Germline V gene lookup returns CDR1 MNHNY and CDR2 SVGAGI (reference sequence). With 6 bases removed from V and 1 base from J, the gap between germline ends came to 13 bases. The CDR3 covers 14 residues. CDR3 amino acids: CASSTDRPSYEQYF. The CDR3 DNA reads TGTGCCAGCAGCACCGACAGGCCATCCTACGAGCAGTACTTC.

V usage is TRBV5-4 and J usage is TRBJ2-3; D is undetermined. The germline V gene encodes CDR1 SGHNT and CDR2 YYREEE (reference sequence). The germline V and J ends were trimmed by 5 bases and 0 bases, with 13 bases remaining between them. The CDR3 consists of 15 residues. The CDR3 region is CASSTSVTSTDTQYF. CDR3 in DNA: TGTGCCAGCAGTACAAGCGTAACTAGCACAGATACGCAGTATTTT.

The chain links TRBV19 to TRBJ1-4, with D possibly matching TRBD1 (5 bases). The CDR3 covers 14 residues. Germline CDR1 and CDR2: LNHDA and SQIVND (reference sequence). The V gene lost 4 bases and the J gene lost 8 bases, with 14 bases spanning the gap. The CDR3 coding sequence is TGTGCCAGTAGTAGGACATCGGGGGGAGAAAAACTGTTTTTT. It translates to CASSRTSGGEKLFF.

This clone came up once. The V and J genes are TRBV27 and TRBJ1-2; D is undetermined. V was pared by 3 bases and J by 0 bases, with 11 bases between. Germline CDR1 MNHEY, CDR2 SMNVEV (reference sequence). CDR3 size: 15 residues. CDR3 in DNA: TGTGCCAGCAGTTTTATGGCAGGAACTAACTATGGCTACACCTTC. Translating gives CASSFMAGTNYGYTF.

The chain joins TRBV5-1 to TRBJ1-1, with D perhaps TRBD1 (6 bases). Trimming took 2 bases from V and 14 from J, leaving 28 bases between them. This CDR3 has 16 residues. Looked up from germline, CDR1 is SGHRS and CDR2 is YFSETQ. CDR3 in amino acids: CASSFVSLDSSPVGFF. The CDR3 coding sequence is TGCGCCAGCAGCTTCGTGAGTCTGGACAGTTCCCCGGTAGGCTTCTTT.

The V call is TRBV5-4, the J call TRBJ2-7, with 8 bases lining up with TRBD2. Trimming removed 0 bases from V and 3 bases from J; junction bases left unmatched: 2. Germline lookup yields CDR1 SGHNT and CDR2 YYREEE (reference sequence). This CDR3 contains 14 residues. CDR3 sequence: CASSLGTSNYEQYF. In DNA form, the CDR3 reads TGTGCCAGCAGCTTGGGGACTAGCAACTACGAGCAGTACTTC.

The chain has TRBV6-4 and TRBJ2-3, with a possible D match to TRBD1 (7 bases). Trimming cost V 10 bases and J 1 base, with 12 bases left between them. The germline V gene has CDR1 MRHNA and CDR2 SNTAGT. The CDR3 loop spans 13 amino acids. As DNA, the CDR3 is TGTGCCACCAGGGGGGCAGGCACAGATACGCAGTATTTT. Translating it yields CATRGAGTDTQYF.

CDR3 amino acids: CATSRDIGGTGTSGNTIYF. CDR3 DNA sequence: TGTGCCACCAGCAGAGATATAGGGGGGACAGGGACCTCTGGAAACACCATATATTTT. The J gene is TRBJ1-3, the V gene TRBV15; 9 bases fit TRBD1. From germline, CDR1 is LNHNV and CDR2 YYDKDF (reference sequence). The ends lost 0 bases at V and 0 bases at J; junction bases unmatched: 9. CDR3 length: 19 residues.

The V and J genes are TRBV27 and TRBJ1-1, with D possibly matching TRBD1 (6 bases). This CDR3 has 13 residues. Germline V gives CDR1 MNHEY, CDR2 SMNVEV (reference sequence). The germline V and J ends were trimmed by 5 bases and 6 bases, with 13 bases remaining between them. In nucleotides, the CDR3 is TGTGCCAGCAGTCCGGACAGAGCCGCTGAAGCTTTCTTT. Protein product: CASSPDRAAEAFF.

This clone has more than one count but fewer than ten. V usage is TRBV5-1 and J usage is TRBJ1-1; 7 bases line up with TRBD1. Trimming at V came to 3 bases and at J to 1 base, leaving 6 bases not matched to a gene. Per the germline V gene, CDR1 is SGHRS and CDR2 is YFSETQ. The CDR3 is 15 residues long. CDR3 bases: TGCGCCAGCAGCTGGAGGGGACAGCAGAACACTGAAGCTTTCTTT. This gives the protein CASSWRGQQNTEAFF. Complete variable domain (other parts from reference TRBV5-1 and TRBJ1-1): KAGVTQTPRYLIKTRGQQVTLSCSPISGHRSVSWYQQTPGQGLQFLFEYFSETQRNKGNFPGRFSGRQFSNSRSEMNVSTLELGDSALYLCASSWRGQQNTEAFFGQGTRLTVV.

The rearrangement links TRBV2 to TRBJ2-3; the D gene is possibly TRBD1 (5 bases). The V gene's germline CDR1 is SNHLY and CDR2 FYNNEI. Trimming pared 7 bases from V and 0 bases from J, leaving 11 bases between. The CDR3 loop spans 14 amino acids. The CDR3 loop reads CASNTGPSTDTQYF. The CDR3 DNA is TGTGCCAGCAATACAGGACCAAGCACAGATACGCAGTATTTT. Combining the CDR3 with reference TRBV2 and TRBJ2-3 gives the whole variable domain EPEVTQTPSHQVTQMGQEVILRCVPISNHLYFYWYRQILGQKVEFLVSFYNNEISEKSEIFDDQFSVERPDGSNFTLKIRSTKLEDSAMYFCASNTGPSTDTQYFGPGTRLTVL.

The V call is TRBV7-2, the J call TRBJ2-2; TRBD2 aligns across 12 bases. The CDR3 totals 15 residues. Germline trimming cut 4 bases from V and 7 bases from J; bases unmatched to any gene: 4. Per germline, CDR1 SGHTA and CDR2 FQGNSA. In DNA, the CDR3 is TGTGCCAGCAGCTCACTAGCGGGGGGTGACGGGGAGCTGTTTTTT. It is translated as CASSSLAGGDGELFF.

This clone showed up just a few times. The chain recombines TRBV7-2 with TRBJ2-7; 9 bases line up with TRBD1. Germline loops: CDR1 SGHTA, CDR2 FQGNSA. The CDR3 covers 18 residues. The V segment lost 1 base and the J segment 5 bases; nucleotides outside the gene matches: 15. The CDR3 sequence is CASSLVPHWDRVDNEQYF. CDR3 nucleotides: TGTGCCAGCAGCTTAGTCCCGCACTGGGACAGGGTGGACAACGAGCAGTACTTC. The full variable domain, rest sourced from reference TRBV7-2 and TRBJ2-7, is GAGVSQSPSNKVTEKGKDVELRCDPISGHTALYWYRQSLGQGLEFLIYFQGNSAPDKSGLPSDRFSAERTGGSVSTLTIQRTQQEDSAVYLCASSLVPHWDRVDNEQYFGPGTRLTVT.

This clone was picked up a small number of times. The rearrangement uses TRBV18 and TRBJ2-5; 7 bases fit TRBD1. The ends lost 2 bases at V and 5 bases at J; junction bases unmatched: 5. The CDR3 spans 14 residues. Germline V gene data show CDR1 as KGHSH and CDR2 as LQKENI. The CDR3 nucleotides are TGTGCCAGCTCACCAAGAGGGGGCAGGGAGACCCAGTACTTC. Amino acid sequence: CASSPRGGRETQYF. The full variable domain, rest sourced from reference TRBV18 and TRBJ2-5, is NAGVMQNPRHLVRRRGQEARLRCSPMKGHSHVYWYRQLPEEGLKFMVYLQKENIIDESGMPKERFSAEFPKEGPSILRIQQVVRGDSAAYFCASSPRGGRETQYFGPGTRLLVL.

The V call is TRBV9, the J call TRBJ2-1; D is perhaps TRBD2 (6 bases). V gave up 1 base and J gave up 9 bases, with 11 bases separating them. CDR1 SGDLS and CDR2 YYNGEE come from the germline V gene. The CDR3 loop spans 13 amino acids. CDR3 region: CASSVSQAGEQFF. In DNA form, the CDR3 reads TGTGCCAGCAGCGTAAGCCAAGCGGGTGAGCAGTTCTTC. The variable domain in full, with the rest retrieved from reference TRBV9 and TRBJ2-1, is DSGVTQTPKHLITATGQRVTLRCSPRSGDLSVYWYQQSLDQGLQFLIQYYNGEERAKGNILERFSAQQFPDLHSELNLSSLELGDSALYFCASSVSQAGEQFFGPGTRLTVL.

This rearrangement joins TRBV6-5 to TRBJ1-6, with TRBD1 as a possible D gene (6 bases). The V gene lost 0 bases and the J gene lost 9 bases, with 12 bases spanning the gap. This CDR3 has 15 amino acids. The V gene's germline CDR1 is MNHEY and CDR2 SVGAGI. The CDR3 coding sequence is TGTGCCAGCAGTTACTCCGGGGGGCTGTCTTCACCCCTCCACTTT. Translating it yields CASSYSGGLSSPLHF.

The genes are TRBV7-2 and TRBJ1-3; D perhaps matches TRBD1 (5 bases). This CDR3 is 15 amino acids long. Trimming took 5 bases from V and 4 from J, leaving 15 bases between them. Germline values: CDR1 SGHTA, CDR2 FQGNSA. The CDR3: CASSPRTGSGNTIYF. In DNA form, the CDR3 reads TGTGCCAGCAGCCCCAGAACAGGATCAGGAAACACCATATATTTT.

This sequence joins TRBV30 and TRBJ1-2; 7 bases are a match to TRBD1. The germline V gene has CDR1 GTSNPN and CDR2 SVGIG (reference sequence). The CDR3 loop spans 14 amino acids. V shed 4 bases, J shed 0 bases, and the junction held 5 bases outside the gene matches. CDR3 DNA sequence: TGTGCCTGGACGATTAGGGGGCCTAACTATGGCTACACCTTC. This encodes CAWTIRGPNYGYTF.

The V and J genes are TRBV7-9 and TRBJ1-3; no firm D call. The CDR3 extends over 15 amino acids. CDR1 and CDR2 from the germline V gene are SEHNR and FQNEAQ (reference sequence). V was cut by 5 bases and J by 0 bases, with 11 bases left in between. CDR3 in amino acids: CASSRGEFSGNTIYF. The CDR3 bases are TGTGCCAGCAGCCGCGGGGAGTTCTCTGGAAACACCATATATTTT.